This T cell receptor beta chain was sequenced for a study of CD8 T cells in ankylosing spondylitis. The study's findings and limits: Among TCR beta sequences, a motif of several highly homologous variants appeared characteristic of ankylosing spondylitis blood.

This clonotype has ten or more counts. Its antigen is not known. TCRdb re-called the 5' RACE reads with MiXCR, one entry per CDR3 protein. This table holds about 540,000 distinct CDR3 sequences, about 12% found once. The length of the CDR3 is 11 residues. V lost 6 bases to trimming and J lost 8 bases, with 13 bases between them. Germline values: CDR1 SQVTM, CDR2 ANQGSEA. The receptor's source is a male donor with ankylosing spondylitis. The sample consisted of blood, either unsorted or a sorted T cell fraction (not recorded which). The chain employs TRBV29-1 and TRBJ1-2; D is possibly TRBD1 (5 bases). CDR3 sequence: CSVGQSSGYTF. CDR3 nucleotides: TGCAGCGTCGGACAATCGAGCGGCTACACCTTC.